These 12 T cell receptor beta chains came from one sample sequenced in a study of blood T cell repertoires in COVID-19. Some clones are missing from TCRdb's copy, which holds only in-frame ones; the method was immunoSEQ multiplex PCR. The table has some 99,000 clones, roughly 84% seen once. The sequenced sample consisted of peripheral blood. These receptors were taken from an older woman in a cohort sampled during active or convalescent COVID-19.

The CDR3 bases are TGTGCCAGCAGTCCCGGACAGGGAGGTCAGCCCCAGCATTTT. Translated, it gives CASSPGQGGQPQHF. The rearrangement uses TRBV2 and TRBJ1-5; 8 nucleotides agree with TRBD1. This CDR3 region has 14 residues. Trimming took 5 bases from V and 6 from J; bases not matched to a gene: 6. Germline lookup yields CDR1 SNHLY and CDR2 FYNNEI.

This rearrangement joins TRBV2 to TRBJ1-2, with D possibly TRBD1 on 5 matching bases. The CDR3 loop spans 13 amino acids. Trimming cost V 4 bases and J 4 bases, with 10 bases left between them. Looked up from germline, CDR1 is SNHLY and CDR2 is FYNNEI. The CDR3 spells CASSGAGGYGYTF. Written as DNA, the CDR3 is TGTGCCAGCAGTGGGGCGGGGGGCTATGGCTACACCTTC.

This chain uses TRBV19 with TRBJ1-6, with D tentatively TRBD1 (5 bases). Trimming removed 5 bases from V and 6 bases from J, with 8 bases in between. CDR1 and CDR2 from the germline V gene are LNHDA and SQIVND (reference sequence). CDR3 length: 13 amino acids. The CDR3 sequence is CASSQGVNSPLHF. CDR3 DNA sequence: TGTGCCAGTAGTCAAGGGGTTAATTCACCCCTCCACTTT.

The chain employs TRBV19 and TRBJ2-2; 7 positions agree with TRBD1. Germline CDR1 is LNHDA and CDR2 is SQIVND (reference sequence). CDR3 size: 14 residues. V dropped 9 bases and J dropped 1; count of bases not matched to a gene: 5. The CDR3 is CASTTGQNTGELFF. Here the CDR3 DNA reads TGTGCCAGCACGACAGGGCAGAACACCGGGGAGCTGTTTTTT.

The rearrangement uses TRBV2 and TRBJ1-3, with D tentatively TRBD1 (6 bases). From germline, CDR1 is SNHLY and CDR2 FYNNEI. V gave up 5 bases and J gave up 8 bases, with 13 bases separating them. This CDR3 comprises 13 residues. In DNA, the CDR3 is TGTGCCAGCAGTTCTCGCGGGGGCGACACCATATATTTT. Its protein is CASSSRGGDTIYF. The complete variable domain, with remaining parts taken from reference TRBV2 and TRBJ1-3, reads EPEVTQTPSHQVTQMGQEVILRCVPISNHLYFYWYRQILGQKVEFLVSFYNNEISEKSEIFDDQFSVERPDGSNFTLKIRSTKLEDSAMYFCASSSRGGDTIYFGEGSWLTVV.

The chain employs TRBV3-1 (or the pseudogene TRBV3-2) and TRBJ2-2, with 9 bases identical to TRBD2. Losses at the gene ends were 1 base for V and 8 bases for J; bases not matched to a gene: 5. Germline V gives CDR1 LGHDT, CDR2 YNNKEL (reference sequence). This CDR3 spans 15 amino acids. Here the CDR3 reads CASSQGGRASGELFF. The CDR3 region has the DNA TGTGCCAGCAGCCAAGGCGGGAGGGCCAGTGGGGAGCTGTTTTTT.

This chain joins TRBV6-4 and TRBJ2-1; D gene ambiguous. Germline V gives CDR1 MRHNA, CDR2 SNTAGT. Trimming pared 0 bases from V and 3 bases from J, leaving 12 bases between. The CDR3 has 16 amino acids. The CDR3 loop reads CASSDSARYGYNEQFF. In DNA, the CDR3 is TGTGCCAGCAGTGACTCGGCTAGGTATGGCTACAATGAGCAGTTCTTC.

This chain uses TRBV12-3 or TRBV12-4 with TRBJ2-1, with a weak D call TRBD2 (5 bases). V gave up 3 bases and J gave up 9 bases, with 6 bases separating them. This CDR3 has 11 amino acids. The CDR3 sequence: CASSFAGEQFF. The CDR3 DNA reads as TGTGCCAGCAGTTTTGCGGGTGAGCAGTTCTTC.

The V gene is TRBV3-1 (or the pseudogene TRBV3-2), the J gene TRBJ2-2; no reliable D call. CDR3 length: 15 amino acids. The V and J ends lost 4 bases and 0 bases respectively, with 9 bases between them. The V gene's germline CDR1 is LGHDT and CDR2 YNNKEL (reference sequence). In nucleotides, the CDR3 is TGTGCCAGCAGCCGTCGACTTTCGAACACCGGGGAGCTGTTTTTT. It encodes CASSRRLSNTGELFF.

The chain couples TRBV5-6 to TRBJ1-6; D is perhaps TRBD1 (5 bases). The CDR3 runs to 16 residues. V lost 3 bases and J lost 10, with 20 bases in between. CDR1 and CDR2 from the germline V gene are SGHDT and YYEEEE. CDR3: CASSSGPPGGGSPLHF. The CDR3, as DNA: TGTGCCAGCAGCTCGGGCCCCCCGGGGGGGGGATCACCCCTCCACTTT.

The chain combines TRBV9 with TRBJ2-1, with 8 bases identical to TRBD2. Germline CDR1 is SGDLS and CDR2 is YYNGEE. The CDR3 totals 16 residues. J lost 7 bases, V lost 0 bases, and 9 bases had no gene match. CDR3 sequence reads: CASSVDLGRGRNEQFF. Written as DNA, the CDR3 is TGTGCCAGCAGCGTAGACCTCGGGAGGGGTAGGAATGAGCAGTTCTTC.

The V and J genes are TRBV30 and TRBJ1-2, with TRBD1 identical over 8 bases. Germline-derived CDR1 and CDR2 are GTSNPN and SVGIG (reference sequence). The trim removed 3 bases at V and 2 bases at J, leaving 8 bases unmatched. The CDR3 covers 15 residues. In DNA form, the CDR3 reads TGTGCCTGGAGCCTGACAGGGGCCAGAAACTATGGCTACACCTTC. Residues: CAWSLTGARNYGYTF.